This T cell receptor beta chain was profiled in a study of blood T cells in healthy people across ages. The study, taken as a whole, reports: Measured against age, TCR beta diversity per million T cells decreased in a roughly linear manner.

Through a sample-barcoded 5' primer and a J-beta primer mix, a second PCR was run for 7 to 11 cycles. A minimum of 3 million CDR3-containing paired-end reads was obtained for each sample. TCRdb re-called the 5' RACE reads with MiXCR, one entry per CDR3 protein. Of 1.2 million to 1.5 million distinct CDR3 sequences listed, around 39% are singletons. Trimming cost V 4 bases and J 1 base, with 14 bases left between them. CDR3 size: 16 residues. CDR1 and CDR2 (germline): SGHTA, FQGNSA. As regards this clonotype: Its antigen is currently unknown.

The clonotype was recovered from a woman between 18 and 29 years old in good health. The chain uses TRBV7-2 and TRBJ1-5, with D unresolved. Sequenced sample: blood. The CDR3 sequence is CASSSPGRGSNQPQHF. The DNA for the CDR3 is TGTGCCAGCAGCTCCCCGGGTAGAGGGAGCAATCAGCCCCAGCATTTT.